The next 10 T cell receptor beta chains were all read from a single sample in a study of OX40 agonist ivuxolimab in advanced cancers. This table comes from immunoSEQ multiplex PCR, and its TCRdb copy is limited to in-frame clones, with some not included. The sample carries over 90,000 clones, roughly nine tenths recorded once. This sample comprised CD4+ or CD8+ T cells sorted from blood, obtained in a trial of the OX40 agonist ivuxolimab. The receptors shown here come from an adult with an advanced solid tumor such as melanoma, head and neck, liver or kidney cancer.

This chain uses TRBV11-2 with TRBJ2-7, with 9 positions matching TRBD1. The CDR3 contains 16 residues. V shed 5 bases and J 6 bases; nucleotides not matched to a gene: 14. Germline V gene lookup returns CDR1 SGHAT and CDR2 FQNNGV. The CDR3 DNA follows: TGTGCCAGCAGCCTATCGCCGGGGACAGGGAAGCCCGAGCAGTACTTC. It specifies CASSLSPGTGKPEQYF.

This rearrangement joins TRBV4-2 to TRBJ1-3, with 9 bases that match TRBD1. Per the germline V gene, CDR1 is LGHNA and CDR2 is YNFKEQ. V was clipped by 0 bases and J by 0 bases; unmatched bases: 9. This CDR3 has 19 amino acids. Here the CDR3 reads CASSQDRHMGQGSGNTIYF. The CDR3 DNA is TGTGCCAGCAGCCAAGATCGTCATATGGGACAGGGCTCTGGAAACACCATATATTTT.

In nucleotides, the CDR3 is TGTGCCAGCAACGTCGAACCGTATGGCTACACCTTC. This sequence encodes CASNVEPYGYTF. The chain uses TRBV25-1 and TRBJ1-2; D ambiguous. CDR3 length equals 12 residues. Trimming took 7 bases from V and 5 from J, leaving 11 bases between them. Germline V gene data show CDR1 as MGHDK and CDR2 as SYGVNS.

This rearrangement joins TRBV6-6 to TRBJ1-2; 9 bases line up with TRBD1. CDR3 length equals 15 residues. The germline gives CDR1 MNHNY, CDR2 SVGAGI (reference sequence). V lost 6 bases, J lost 7 bases, and 12 bases stayed unmatched. CDR3 coding DNA: TGTGCCAGCAGCATAGGATACAGGGGGCAAGGTGGCTACACCTTC. Translating gives CASSIGYRGQGGYTF.

The chain carries TRBV19 and TRBJ1-2, with D unresolved. This CDR3 is 15 amino acids long. Per the germline V gene, CDR1 is LNHDA and CDR2 is SQIVND (reference sequence). V was pared by 9 bases and J by 1 base, with 18 bases between. The CDR3 DNA reads TGTGCCAGCGCTACGGACTTCTTGAGTAACTATGGCTACACCTTC. This translates into CASATDFLSNYGYTF. Full variable domain (missing parts from reference TRBV19 and TRBJ1-2): DGGITQSPKYLFRKEGQNVTLSCEQNLNHDAMYWYRQDPGQGLRLIYYSQIVNDFQKGDIAEGYSVSREKKESFPLTVTSAQKNPTAFYLCASATDFLSNYGYTFGSGTRLTVV.

The genes are TRBV29-1 and TRBJ2-5; D uncertain. In germline, CDR1 is SQVTM, CDR2 ANQGSEA. The CDR3 contains 10 residues. With 5 bases removed from V and 7 bases from J, the gap between germline ends came to 8 bases. The CDR3 loop reads CSVLWATQYF. In DNA form, the CDR3 reads TGCAGCGTTCTCTGGGCGACCCAGTACTTC.

V gene TRBV7-6 combines with J gene TRBJ2-1; D is unresolved. This CDR3 region has 14 residues. Germline CDR1 is SGHVS and CDR2 is FNYEAQ. The V end was cut by 1 base, the J end by 4 bases, with 8 bases between. CDR3: CASSLVYGYNEQFF. CDR3 in DNA: TGTGCCAGCAGCTTAGTATATGGTTACAATGAGCAGTTCTTC.

This clone was recorded only once. The chain carries TRBV19 and TRBJ1-5; D remains unclear. The V and J ends lost 3 bases and 0 bases respectively, with 12 bases between them. The CDR3 loop spans 16 amino acids. Germline CDR1 LNHDA, CDR2 SQIVND (reference sequence). CDR3 in amino acids: CASSIGNARSNQPQHF. The CDR3 region has the DNA TGTGCCAGTAGTATCGGAAACGCCCGTAGCAATCAGCCCCAGCATTTT.

The V call is TRBV19, the J call TRBJ1-1; the D is unclear. The germline V and J ends were trimmed by 4 bases and 5 bases, with 14 bases remaining between them. The germline V gene has CDR1 LNHDA and CDR2 SQIVND (reference sequence). The CDR3 contains 14 residues. The CDR3, as DNA: TGTGCCAGTAGTACCGGACTACCGAATACTGAAGCTTTCTTT. It encodes CASSTGLPNTEAFF.

As for this clone: Being one base from a much bigger clone, this may be a read error. The V and J genes are TRBV5-1 and TRBJ2-1; 9 bases match TRBD1. The CDR3 loop spans 17 amino acids. Germline values: CDR1 SGHRS, CDR2 YFSETQ. CDR3 nucleotides: TGCGCCAACAGCTCACTATCCGGGACAGGGCTCGGGGGTGAGCAGTTCTTC. Translated: CANSSLSGTGLGGEQFF.